What follows are 2 T cell receptor beta chains derived from one specimen sequenced in a study of T cell responses to AZD1222 COVID-19 vaccine (dated by TCRdb to 2020 to 2022). The sample's time point, from its label and the paper: about 28 days (+/-7) after the second vaccine dose. Library construction relied on the immunoSEQ multiplex PCR assay. The table was pulled from immuneACCESS by TCRdb, which kept in-frame rearrangements only. Such tables lose some clones; where checked, under half of the loss comes from unresolved V genes, and the rest has no known cause. This sample has under 110,000 clones in its table, and approximately 89% of those were observed once. Of the sample, around 9.6% is held by the ten largest clones. The sample was peripheral blood, taken 28 days after the second AZD1222 dose. These receptors came from an adult who received the AZD1222 COVID-19 vaccine.

This rearrangement joins TRBV7-2 to TRBJ1-2; no clear D. Germline-derived CDR1 and CDR2 are SGHTA and FQGNSA. V was trimmed by 1 base and J by 2 bases, leaving 5 bases between them. This CDR3 spans 13 amino acids. CDR3 amino acids: CASSLGQNYGYTF. In DNA, the CDR3 is TGTGCCAGCAGCTTAGGGCAGAACTATGGCTACACCTTC.

This chain connects TRBV6-5 to TRBJ1-2; D might be TRBD1 (5 bases). This CDR3 comprises 15 residues. The V end lost 0 bases, the J end lost 8 bases, and 16 bases lay between the germline ends. Per the germline V gene, CDR1 is MNHEY and CDR2 is SVGAGI. CDR3 residues: CASSYSGGTDSGYTF. In nucleotides, the CDR3 is TGTGCCAGCAGTTACTCGGGAGGGACCGATTCGGGCTACACCTTC.